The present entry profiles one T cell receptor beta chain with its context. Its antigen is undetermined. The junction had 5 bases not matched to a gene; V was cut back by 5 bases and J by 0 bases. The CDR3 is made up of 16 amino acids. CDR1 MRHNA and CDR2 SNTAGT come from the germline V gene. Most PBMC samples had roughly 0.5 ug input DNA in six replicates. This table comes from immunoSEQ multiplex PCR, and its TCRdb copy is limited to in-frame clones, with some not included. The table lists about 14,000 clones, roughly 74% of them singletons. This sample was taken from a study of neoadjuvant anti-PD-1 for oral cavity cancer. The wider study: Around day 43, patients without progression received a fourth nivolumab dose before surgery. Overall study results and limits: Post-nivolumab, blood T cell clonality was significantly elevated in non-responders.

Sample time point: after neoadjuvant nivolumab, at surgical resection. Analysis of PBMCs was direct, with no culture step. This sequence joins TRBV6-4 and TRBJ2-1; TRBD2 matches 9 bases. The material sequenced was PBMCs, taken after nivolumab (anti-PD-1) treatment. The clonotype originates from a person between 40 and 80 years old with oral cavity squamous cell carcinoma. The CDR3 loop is CASSKAGGSSYNEQFF. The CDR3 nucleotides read TGTGCCAGCAGTAAAGCGGGAGGAAGCTCCTACAATGAGCAGTTCTTC.